The 24 T cell receptor beta chains listed next were all sequenced from one sample in a study of blood T cells in healthy people across ages. The use of a sample-barcoded 5' primer and a J-beta primer mix characterized a second PCR of roughly 6 to 12 cycles. TCRdb passed the 5' RACE reads through MiXCR, listing each CDR3 protein once. The sample has about 1.5 million distinct CDR3 sequences, under 55% seen once. The sequencing input was blood. All receptors come from a woman aged 18-30 years in good health.

The count of this clonotype is one. At one end, the junction sequence differs from germline, possibly due to a read error. J is TRBJ2-6 and V is TRBV6-2 or TRBV6-3; D is possibly TRBD1 (5 bases). Per germline, CDR1 MNHEY and CDR2 SVGEGT. The CDR3 extends over 13 amino acids. The DNA of the CDR3 is TGTGCCAGCAGCTACGTTGGGGCCAACGTCATGACTTTC. Its translation: CASSYVGANVMTF.

CDR3 DNA: TGTGCCAGCAGCTTTGCGGGGGGGCCGGCGGATACGCAGTATTTT. This gives the protein CASSFAGGPADTQYF. V gene TRBV11-2 combines with J gene TRBJ2-3; TRBD2 matches at 9 bases. The CDR3 length is 15 residues. Looked up from germline, CDR1 is SGHAT and CDR2 is FQNNGV. Unmatched junction bases numbered 7, after V lost 3 bases and J lost 6 bases.

V is TRBV4-2 and J is TRBJ2-1; D gene ambiguous. TRBJ2-7 matches the DNA end more closely, so the J call is doubtful. Germline values: CDR1 LGHNA, CDR2 YNFKEQ. The CDR3 contains 14 residues. CDR3 sequence (DNA): TGTGCCAGCAGCCTAGACGGCTACTACAATGAGCAGTACTTC. Translation: CASSLDGYYNEQYF.

J is TRBJ2-1 and V is TRBV7-2, with 7 bases identical to TRBD1. The end of the DNA fits TRBJ2-7 better, so the J call may be wrong. The germline V gene has CDR1 SGHTA and CDR2 FQGNSA. The CDR3 has 17 amino acids. CDR3 DNA: TGTGCCAGCAGCTTAAGGTTATCGAGGGGGCTTTACAATGAGCAGTACTTC. Translating gives CASSLRLSRGLYNEQYF.

This clonotype showed up just a few times. The chain has TRBV3-1 and TRBJ2-1; perhaps TRBD2 as D (5 bases). The V gene's germline CDR1 is LGHDT and CDR2 YNNKEL (reference sequence). This CDR3 has 15 amino acids. V lost 0 bases to trimming and J lost 4 bases, with 10 bases between them. CDR3 sequence reads: CASSQDSASYNEQFF. CDR3 nucleotides: TGTGCCAGCAGCCAAGATAGCGCGTCGTACAATGAGCAGTTCTTC.

The rearrangement links TRBV13 to TRBJ2-1; 11 bases align to TRBD2. This CDR3 comprises 15 residues. Trimming cost V 2 bases and J 7 bases; bases outside gene matches: 4. Germline V lookup: CDR1 PRHDT, CDR2 FYEKMQ (reference sequence). The CDR3 DNA reads TGTGCCAGCAGCTTAACGGCTAGCGGGAGGAATGAGCAGTTCTTC. Residues: CASSLTASGRNEQFF. Looking up the rest from reference TRBV13 and TRBJ2-1 gives the full variable domain: AAGVIQSPRHLIKEKRETATLKCYPIPRHDTVYWYQQGPGQDPQFLISFYEKMQSDKGSIPDRFSAQQFSDYHSELNMSSLELGDSALYFCASSLTASGRNEQFFGPGTRLTVL.

This chain connects TRBV6-1 to TRBJ2-2, with unresolved D. The V end was cut by 7 bases, the J end by 5 bases, with 14 bases between. Germline values: CDR1 MNHNS, CDR2 SASEGT. The CDR3 runs to 14 residues. The CDR3 spells CASTELLRTGELFF. The CDR3 DNA sequence: TGTGCCAGCACCGAATTACTAAGGACCGGGGAGCTGTTTTTT.

This clonotype has just a few counts. This sequence joins TRBV27 and TRBJ2-7, with 11 bases lining up with TRBD2. From germline, CDR1 is MNHEY and CDR2 SMNVEV (reference sequence). This CDR3 has 19 amino acids. The V segment lost 3 bases and the J segment 1 base; nucleotides outside the gene matches: 14. CDR3 DNA sequence: TGTGCCAGCAGTTTCTCCCCTCCCCTAACTAGCGGGAGTTCCTACGAGCAGTACTTC. Residues: CASSFSPPLTSGSSYEQYF.

This clonotype occurred a few times. The chain uses TRBV10-3 and TRBJ1-5, with D tentatively TRBD1 (6 bases). The CDR3 is made up of 15 amino acids. The germline V gene has CDR1 ENHRY and CDR2 SYGVKD. V lost 2 bases, J lost 0 bases, and 8 bases lay in between. Here the CDR3 DNA reads TGTGCCATCAGTGAGGGACAGCATAGCAATCAGCCCCAGCATTTT. Amino acid sequence: CAISEGQHSNQPQHF.

V usage is TRBV7-2 and J usage is TRBJ2-2, with D possibly called TRBD1 or TRBD2 (6 bases each). Germline CDR1 is SGHTA and CDR2 is FQGNSA. The CDR3 contains 17 residues. Trimming cost V 1 base and J 2 bases, with 14 bases left between them. CDR3 sequence: CASSLDGGQINTGELFF. The CDR3 bases are TGTGCCAGCAGCTTAGACGGGGGACAAATTAACACCGGGGAGCTGTTTTTT.

The chain couples TRBV28 to TRBJ2-7; TRBD2 agrees at 8 bases. The trim removed 4 bases at V and 7 bases at J, leaving 12 bases unmatched. Germline V CDR1 and CDR2: MDHEN, SYDVKM. The CDR3 is made up of 15 amino acids. The CDR3 coding sequence is TGTGCCAGCAGTTCCGGGACTAGACCCTACAATGAGCAGTACTTC. Protein sequence: CASSSGTRPYNEQYF. Drawing the rest from reference TRBV28 and TRBJ2-7, the complete variable domain is DVKVTQSSRYLVKRTGEKVFLECVQDMDHENMFWYRQDPGLGLRLIYFSYDVKMKEKGDIPEGYSVSREKKERFSLILESASTNQTSMYLCASSSGTRPYNEQYFGPGTRLTVT.

The V call is TRBV2, the J call TRBJ2-4, with D tentatively TRBD1 (6 bases). The CDR3 is 17 amino acids. Germline V gives CDR1 SNHLY, CDR2 FYNNEI. Trimming cost V 4 bases and J 2 bases, with 18 bases left between them. CDR3 residues: CASSGEQGFGSKNIQYF. CDR3 nucleotides: TGTGCCAGCAGTGGGGAACAGGGATTTGGGTCCAAAAACATTCAGTACTTC. Full variable domain (rest looked up from reference TRBV2 and TRBJ2-4): EPEVTQTPSHQVTQMGQEVILRCVPISNHLYFYWYRQILGQKVEFLVSFYNNEISEKSEIFDDQFSVERPDGSNFTLKIRSTKLEDSAMYFCASSGEQGFGSKNIQYFGAGTRLSVL.

This clonotype has just a few counts. The rearrangement joins TRBV24-1 to TRBJ2-1, with a weak D call TRBD2 (6 bases). The CDR3 has 16 amino acids. The V end was cut by 0 bases, the J end by 6 bases, with 14 bases between. Germline CDR1 KGHDR, CDR2 SFDVKD. The CDR3 nucleotides read TGTGCCACCAGTGATTTGACAGAATCGGGACTCAATGAGCAGTTCTTC. Residues: CATSDLTESGLNEQFF.

The chain has TRBV10-2 and TRBJ1-1, with 7 bases fitting TRBD1. CDR3 size: 16 residues. CDR1 WSHSY and CDR2 SAAADI come from the germline V gene. Trimming cost V 2 bases and J 1 base; bases outside gene matches: 7. Here the CDR3 reads CASSEPSTGRNTEAFF. CDR3 bases: TGCGCCAGCAGTGAGCCCTCGACAGGGAGGAACACTGAAGCTTTCTTT.

The V gene is TRBV28, the J gene TRBJ2-7; 7 bases are a match to TRBD1. J gave up 2 bases and V 3 bases, and 13 bases lay outside the gene matches. The CDR3 has 17 amino acids. From germline, CDR1 is MDHEN and CDR2 SYDVKM. CDR3 residues: CASSLFLTGTDPYEQYF. The CDR3 DNA sequence: TGTGCCAGCAGTTTGTTTCTTACCGGGACAGACCCCTACGAGCAGTACTTC.

This clonotype was seen once. The junction differs from germline at one of its ends, possibly a read error. The CDR3 region has the DNA TGTGCCAGCAGTTGGGGCGACTCCAGCGGGGAGCAGTGCTTC. Its protein product is CASSWGDSSGEQCF. The rearrangement links TRBV12-3 or TRBV12-4 to TRBJ2-7, with 7 bases identical to TRBD2. This CDR3 contains 14 residues.

The chain uses TRBV28 and TRBJ2-4; D is undetermined. The closer fit of TRBJ2-7 to the DNA end suggests the J call may be wrong. CDR1 and CDR2 from the germline V gene are MDHEN and SYDVKM. The CDR3 length is 13 residues. The chain's CDR3 is CASSPRNSGEQYF. CDR3 bases: TGTGCCAGCAGTCCCCGAAATTCGGGCGAGCAGTACTTC.

The chain links TRBV12-3 or TRBV12-4 to TRBJ2-7; perhaps TRBD2 as D (6 bases). The J call could be wrong; TRBJ2-5 is a better fit for the DNA end. The CDR3 runs 16 residues. CDR3 DNA sequence: TGTGCCAGCAGCTCCACCCTGCGGGACCCTTTGGAGACCCAGTACTTC. Residues: CASSSTLRDPLETQYF.

This clonotype was detected many times. The gene calls are TRBV29-1 and TRBJ2-1, with D possibly being TRBD1 (6 bases). The CDR3 sequence is 14 residues long. Germline CDR1 reads SQVTM; CDR2 reads ANQGSEA. V gave up 3 bases and J gave up 8 bases, with 17 bases separating them. This CDR3 reads CSVDGQGNWDEQFF. The CDR3 nucleotides are TGCAGCGTTGACGGGCAGGGGAACTGGGATGAGCAGTTCTTC.

This sequence joins TRBV7-9 and TRBJ1-6; D may be TRBD1 (6 bases). Per the germline V gene, CDR1 is SEHNR and CDR2 is FQNEAQ (reference sequence). The V and J ends lost 3 bases and 0 bases respectively, with 12 bases between them. This CDR3 spans 17 amino acids. CDR3 residues: CASSFDQGNSYNSPLHF. CDR3 in DNA: TGTGCCAGCAGCTTCGATCAGGGGAACTCCTATAATTCACCCCTCCACTTT.

Only a few counts were recorded for this clonotype. This sequence joins TRBV12-5 and TRBJ2-1; D unclear. This CDR3 comprises 14 residues. V shed 2 bases and J shed 3 bases, with 8 bases lying between them. CDR1 LGHNT and CDR2 FRNRAP come from the germline V gene. The CDR3 coding sequence is TGTGCTAGTGGTTTGACCAGCCTCTACAATGAGCAGTTCTTC. This translates into CASGLTSLYNEQFF.

This clonotype was counted a single time. The genes are TRBV5-1 and TRBJ2-5; TRBD2 matches at 12 bases. The CDR3 sequence is 14 residues long. Germline V gives CDR1 SGHRS, CDR2 YFSETQ. V shed 3 bases, J shed 11 bases, and the junction held 8 bases outside the gene matches. This chain's CDR3 is CASSSTSGGNEQYF. DNA for the CDR3: TGCGCCAGCAGCTCGACTAGCGGGGGCAATGAGCAGTACTTC.

V gene TRBV2 combines with J gene TRBJ1-1; D not resolved. The CDR3 has 11 amino acids. Trimming took 6 bases from V and 5 from J, leaving 7 bases between them. The germline V gene has CDR1 SNHLY and CDR2 FYNNEI. The CDR3 protein is CASRNPTEAFF. As DNA, the CDR3 is TGTGCCAGCAGGAATCCAACTGAAGCTTTCTTT.

The V call is TRBV18, the J call TRBJ2-3; 8 positions match TRBD2. Per the germline V gene, CDR1 is KGHSH and CDR2 is LQKENI. The length of the CDR3 is 17 residues. V lost 3 bases to trimming and J lost 1 base; unmatched junction nucleotides: 9. In nucleotides, the CDR3 is TGTGCCAGCTCACCGAGACGGTACGGGAGGGGCACAGATACGCAGTATTTT. Encoded protein: CASSPRRYGRGTDTQYF.